The 5 T cell receptor beta chains below come from one sample, sequenced in a study of T cell responses to AZD1222 COVID-19 vaccine. Sequenced by immunoSEQ multiplex PCR; TCRdb stores in-frame clones only, minus some. This sample has about 110,000 clones; approximately 86% occur once, and the top ten carry 5.2%. Sequenced here: peripheral blood, sampled on day 0 of AZD1222 vaccination. The source of these receptors is an adult in good health.

The V and J genes are TRBV30 and TRBJ1-6; D is possibly TRBD1 (5 bases). V lost 3 bases and J lost 9, with 15 bases in between. Looked up from germline, CDR1 is GTSNPN and CDR2 is SVGIG (reference sequence). This CDR3 has 14 amino acids. DNA for the CDR3: TGTGCCTGGAGCGAGGGGCAGGAAGGTTCACCCCTCCACTTT. Residues: CAWSEGQEGSPLHF. Drawing the rest from reference TRBV30 and TRBJ1-6, the complete variable domain is SQTIHQWPATLVQPVGSPLSLECTVEGTSNPNLYWYRQAAGRGLQLLFYSVGIGQISSEVPQNLSASRPQDRQFILSSKKLLLSDSGFYLCAWSEGQEGSPLHFGNGTRLTVT.

The J gene is TRBJ2-5, the V gene TRBV10-2; 8 bases fit TRBD1. The V and J ends lost 6 bases and 2 bases, in that order; junction bases with no gene match: 8. Germline CDR1 WSHSY, CDR2 SAAADI. The CDR3 sequence is 15 residues long. The CDR3 loop is CASRPGTGQQETQYF. Written as DNA, the CDR3 is TGCGCCAGCAGACCCGGGACAGGACAGCAAGAGACCCAGTACTTC.

The CDR3 loop is CASRNLADTGELFF. The DNA for the CDR3 is TGCGCCAGCAGAAATCTAGCGGACACCGGGGAGCTGTTTTTT. The chain links TRBV5-1 to TRBJ2-2, with 7 bases lining up with TRBD2. This CDR3 contains 14 residues. Trimming removed 5 bases from V and 3 bases from J; junction bases left unmatched: 4. The germline CDR1 and CDR2 sequences are SGHRS and YFSETQ.

V gene TRBV3-1 (or the pseudogene TRBV3-2) combines with J gene TRBJ1-2, with 8 bases identical to TRBD1. Germline V CDR1 and CDR2: LGHDT, YNNKEL (reference sequence). This CDR3 is built from 14 residues. J gave up 5 bases and V 0 bases, and 2 bases lay outside the gene matches. CDR3 sequence reads: CASSQDDRGYGYTF. CDR3 DNA sequence: TGTGCCAGCAGCCAAGATGACAGGGGATATGGCTACACCTTC.

The rearrangement joins TRBV19 to TRBJ1-2; D gene ambiguous. Germline V gene data show CDR1 as LNHDA and CDR2 as SQIVND (reference sequence). The CDR3 runs 11 residues. Trimming pared 8 bases from V and 4 bases from J, leaving 8 bases between. CDR3 bases: TGTGCCAGTCGGACGGCCTATGGCTACACCTTC. Translating gives CASRTAYGYTF.